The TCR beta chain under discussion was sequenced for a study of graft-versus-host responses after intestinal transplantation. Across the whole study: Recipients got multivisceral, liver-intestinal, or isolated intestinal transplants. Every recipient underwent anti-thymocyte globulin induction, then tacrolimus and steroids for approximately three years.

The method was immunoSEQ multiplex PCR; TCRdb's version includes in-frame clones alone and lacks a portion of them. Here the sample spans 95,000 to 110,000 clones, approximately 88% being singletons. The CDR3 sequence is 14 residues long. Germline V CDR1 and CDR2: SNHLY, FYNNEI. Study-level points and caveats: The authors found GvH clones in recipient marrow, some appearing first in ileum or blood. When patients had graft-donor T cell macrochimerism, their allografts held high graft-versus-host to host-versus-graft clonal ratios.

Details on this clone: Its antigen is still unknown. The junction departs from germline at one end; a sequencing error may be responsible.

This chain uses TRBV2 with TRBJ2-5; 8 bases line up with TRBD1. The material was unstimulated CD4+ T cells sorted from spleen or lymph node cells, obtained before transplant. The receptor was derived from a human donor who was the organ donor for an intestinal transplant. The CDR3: CATRKTGAIEIQYF. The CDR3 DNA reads TGTGCCACGCGGAAGACAGGGGCTATCGAGATCCAGTACTTC.